This T cell receptor beta chain stems from a study of T-cell reconstitution after alpha-beta-depleted transplantation in children. Overall study results and limits: By about two months after transplant, alpha-beta T cells reportedly arose from several hundred graft clones that had expanded.

As for this clonotype: Its antigen is undetermined.

Germline V lookup: CDR1 SEHNR, CDR2 FQNEAQ (reference sequence). The CDR3 is made up of 14 amino acids. V was cut by 10 bases and J by 4 bases, with 19 bases left in between. The authors prepared the TCRbeta library with unique molecular identifiers. TCRdb recomputed calls from the PCR reads with MiXCR, one row per CDR3 protein. The sample holds under 750,000 distinct CDR3 sequences, 23% seen once. The clonotype was recovered from a boy younger than two who had a stem cell transplant for acute myeloid leukemia, so the T cells may come from the graft donor. The source material was PBMCs, mostly from graft donor cells, sampled 360 days after TCRalphabeta/CD19-depleted stem cell transplant. The gene calls are TRBV7-9 and TRBJ1-2, with unresolved D. CDR3 coding DNA: TGTGCCACCAACGATCCAACGACGGTCTATGGCTACACCTTC. It is translated as CATNDPTTVYGYTF.